This note documents a single T cell receptor beta chain sequence. Other DNA sequences in the sample encode the same CDR3. The sample belongs to a study of OX40 agonist ivuxolimab in advanced cancers. This table comes from immunoSEQ multiplex PCR, and its TCRdb copy is limited to in-frame clones, with some not included. The table includes 65,000 to 70,000 clones, roughly 80% detected once. The specimen was CD4+ or CD8+ T cells sorted from blood, collected in a trial of the OX40 agonist ivuxolimab. This receptor was obtained from an adult with an advanced solid tumor such as melanoma, head and neck, liver or kidney cancer.

The CDR3 spells CASRSQGREKLFF. CDR3 nucleotide sequence: TGTGCCAGCAGATCACAGGGAAGAGAAAAACTGTTTTTT. The chain joins TRBV27 to TRBJ1-4; possible D gene TRBD1, 6 bases. Trimming removed 6 bases at V and 8 bases at J, with 13 bases between. The CDR3 is 13 amino acids. Germline loops: CDR1 MNHEY, CDR2 SMNVEV (reference sequence).